This T cell receptor beta chain stems from a study of blood T cell repertoires in COVID-19. Assay used: immunoSEQ multiplex PCR; TCRdb lists only in-frame clones, some missing. The table has around 80,000 clones, approximately 80% seen once. Germline trimming cut 0 bases from V and 4 bases from J; bases unmatched to any gene: 9. Germline loops: CDR1 SGDLS, CDR2 YYNGEE. This CDR3 is 17 amino acids long. The sequencing input was peripheral blood. The chain combines TRBV9 with TRBJ2-5; 10 bases are a match to TRBD2. This clonotype was obtained from a man older than 75 with acute or convalescent COVID-19. The CDR3 here is CASSVALGSGGIETQYF. CDR3 in DNA: TGTGCCAGCAGCGTAGCTTTGGGTAGCGGGGGGATAGAGACCCAGTACTTC.